This T cell receptor beta chain was obtained from a study of OX40 agonist ivuxolimab in advanced cancers. Germline CDR1 reads LNHNV; CDR2 reads YYDKDF (reference sequence). CDR3 length: 14 amino acids. Trimming left V 5 bases short and J 5 bases short, with 15 bases between. Turning to this clone: The antigen is not known.

Findings of the study overall: Those patients achieving a partial response at 0.1-3.0 mg/kg showed among the lowest clonal expansion. Expanded clones belonging to CD8+ T cells outnumbered, on average, those of CD4+. Expanded peripheral T cells had an undetermined antigen specificity.

The assay was immunoSEQ multiplex PCR, and TCRdb's table has in-frame clones only and misses some. The sample has tens of thousands of clones; about four fifths are singletons. The J gene is TRBJ1-2, the V gene TRBV15; perhaps TRBD1 as D (5 bases). Sequences were derived from CD4+ or CD8+ T cells sorted from blood, sampled in a trial of the OX40 agonist ivuxolimab. This clonotype was sampled from an adult with an advanced solid tumor such as melanoma, head and neck, liver or kidney cancer. As DNA, the CDR3 is TGTGCCACCAGCGTTCACCGGGACTCATATGGCTACACCTTC. It yields the protein CATSVHRDSYGYTF. Using reference TRBV15 and TRBJ1-2 for the parts outside the CDR3, the full variable domain is DAMVIQNPRYQVTQFGKPVTLSCSQTLNHNVMYWYQQKSSQAPKLLFHYYDKDFNNEADTPDNFQSRRPNTSFCFLDIRSPGLGDTAMYLCATSVHRDSYGYTFGSGTRLTVV.